This T cell receptor (beta chain) was recovered during a study of early T cells in non-severe SARS-CoV-2 infection. TCRdb ran MiXCR on the 5' RACE reads and lists one entry per CDR3 protein. The sample holds 60,000 to 80,000 distinct CDR3 sequences, less than 15% seen once. This clonotype was detected ten times or more. Per germline, CDR1 MDHEN and CDR2 SYDVKM. The CDR3 sequence is 13 residues long. V trimming: 6 bases; J trimming: 9 bases; junction bases outside the gene matches: 10. Sequenced material: whole blood. This receptor was identified in an adult who was a healthcare worker with PCR-confirmed SARS-CoV-2 infection or an uninfected control (not recorded which). The J gene is TRBJ2-5, the V gene TRBV28, with 7 bases fitting TRBD2. The CDR3 reads CASRRGSGHPQYF. Written as DNA, the CDR3 is TGTGCCAGCAGGCGGGGGAGCGGGCACCCCCAGTACTTC.